This T cell receptor beta chain stems from a study of T cell responses to AZD1222 COVID-19 vaccine (dated by TCRdb to 2020 to 2022). Study-wide context: Because spike-specific TCR depth and breadth did not differ between the two schedules, AZD1222 recipients who got a second dose at roughly 4 weeks were pooled with those who got a second dose at roughly 12 weeks. TCR sequencing was performed for 230 to 250 trial participants, of whom roughly 200 were given two doses of AZD1222 and roughly 25 were given two doses of MenACWY control vaccine. Trial participants were enrolled by age into 18-55, 56-69 and 70-plus year subgroups, with around 150, 28 and 57 TCR-sequenced participants respectively. Study-level results and caveats: Conclusions about previously exposed vaccinees are limited because only a handful of AZD1222 recipients were SARS-CoV-2 seropositive at baseline. Participants were mostly white British, with more females than males. The authors suggested clonal diversity may have been underestimated. In the small 56-69-year group, the increase in depth fell short of significance, most likely because of low power. A significant rise in spike-specific TCR breadth and depth was observed after two AZD1222 doses relative to day 0 and relative to MenACWY recipients. Nearly half of unique spike-specific TCRs reportedly recognized epitopes outside regions mutated in the B.1.351 and B.1.1.7 variants. No day 14 peak-response samples were available, so repertoires were characterized only after the peak T cell response. The vaccine-associated CD4 TCRs covered the entire spike protein, and the dominant responses fell in regions 160-218 and 743-854.

In the paper's terms, the time point label means: baseline before first vaccination. Vaccinee samples came from UK trials COV001 and COV002, including a single-blind randomized controlled phase 2/3 trial of AZD1222 (ChAdOx1 nCoV-19) in healthy adults. For TCRbeta chain sequencing, PBMC samples from trial participants were taken at day 0 and at day 28 after the second dose. The CDR3 regions of human TCRbeta chains were analyzed by immunosequencing. The authors' pipeline ran thus. TCRs in the repertoires were compared against a reference library of SARS-CoV-2-specific TCRs that had been generated with the MIRA antigen-specificity platform. Breadth meant the fraction of unique TCRs that were SARS-CoV-2-associated, whereas depth meant the fraction of total T cells that were SARS-CoV-2-associated. Each spike-specific TCR was assigned to its reactive spike region and to a CD4 or CD8 class using the MIRA data. Log10-transformed breadth and depth values were compared by one-way ANOVA with Sidak's multiple comparisons tests. TCRdb took over this immuneACCESS table, retaining in-frame rearrangements with V and J assigned. Such tables are incomplete; in checked studies, under half of the missing clones stem from an unresolved V gene, and the remainder is unexplained. V and J calls and clone size are those listed in that table; D and trimming were worked out from the DNA. The sample has 240,000 or so clones on record, over 85% of them singletons. Of the sample, around 0.6% is held by the ten largest clones.

This clone was observed a single time. Its antigen is not yet known. Base qualities were left out, and no much larger clone turns up one base away. Its CDR3 holds 13 amino acids, cysteine through phenylalanine. Only CDR3 DNA is held: 39 bases, read in frame from base 1. CDR1 and CDR2 (SGHTA, FQGNSA) derive from the germline V gene. The germline V end is reduced by 3 bases and the J end by 9 bases; junction bases left unmatched: 4. Recombination linked TRBV7-2 to TRBJ2-1, and 8 bases in between align with TRBD2. The source was peripheral blood, collected on day 0 of AZD1222 vaccination. The clonotype was recovered from an adult in good health. In nucleotides, the sequence is TGTGCCAGCAGCTTGCATAGCGGGATTGAGCAGTTCTTC. The resulting protein is CASSLHSGIEQFF.